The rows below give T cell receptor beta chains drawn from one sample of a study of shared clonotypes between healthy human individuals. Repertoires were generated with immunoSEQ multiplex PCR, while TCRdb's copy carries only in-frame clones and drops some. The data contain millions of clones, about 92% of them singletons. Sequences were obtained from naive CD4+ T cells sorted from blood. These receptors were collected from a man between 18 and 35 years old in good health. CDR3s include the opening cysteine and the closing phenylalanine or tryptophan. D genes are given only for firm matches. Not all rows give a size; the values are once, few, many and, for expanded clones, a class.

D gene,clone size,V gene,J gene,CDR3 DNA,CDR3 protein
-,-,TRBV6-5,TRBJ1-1,TGTGCCAGCAGTTACTCGAAACACATGAACACTGAAGCTTTCTTT,CASSYSKHMNTEAFF
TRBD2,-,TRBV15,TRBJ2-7,TGTGCCACCAGCAGAGATCTAGCGGGGCTCTACGAGCAGTACTTC,CATSRDLAGLYEQYF
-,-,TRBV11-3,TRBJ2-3,TGTGCCAGCAGCTTAGGAGCAGGCAGCACAGATACGCAGTATTTT,CASSLGAGSTDTQYF
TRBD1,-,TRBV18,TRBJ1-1,TGTGCCAGCTCACGCACCGGACAGGGGGACACTGAAGCTTTCTTT,CASSRTGQGDTEAFF
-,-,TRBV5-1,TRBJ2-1,TGCGCCAGTCGGGACTCTAGTCGATTAGTTAATGAGCAGTTCTTC,CASRDSSRLVNEQFF
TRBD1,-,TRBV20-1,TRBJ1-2,TGCAGTGCGGGGACAGGGGATGGCTACACCTTC,CSAGTGDGYTF
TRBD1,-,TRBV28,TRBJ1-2,TGTGCCAGCAGTTCCCTGAAATGGACAGGTCATAACTATGGCTACACCTTC,CASSSLKWTGHNYGYTF
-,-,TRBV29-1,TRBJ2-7,TGCAGCGTTGCTGGGCGTCCGGGCGTCGAGCAGTACTTC,CSVAGRPGVEQYF
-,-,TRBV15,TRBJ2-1,TGTGCCACCAGCAGAGCGGCTAGCGATCGAACGGACAATGAGCAGTTCTTC,CATSRAASDRTDNEQFF
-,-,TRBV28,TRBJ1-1,TGTGCCAGCAGTTTTAAATTCAGGGATTTGGACACTGAAGCTTTCTTT,CASSFKFRDLDTEAFF
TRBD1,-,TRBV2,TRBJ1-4,TGTGCCAGCAGACAGTTACAGGGGATCCGTGAAAAACTGTTTTTT,CASRQLQGIREKLFF
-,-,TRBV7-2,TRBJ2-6,TGTGCCAGCAGCTTCCGAACAGACCTCTCTGGGGCCAACGTCCTGACTTTC,CASSFRTDLSGANVLTF
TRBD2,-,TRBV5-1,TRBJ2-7,TGCGCCAGCAGCTCGGGGGGACTAGCGGGAGACGAGCAGTACTTC,CASSSGGLAGDEQYF
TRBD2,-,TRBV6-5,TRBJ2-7,TGTGCCAGCAGACTCTCCGGGACTAGCCCTATCAAGCAGTACTTC,CASRLSGTSPIKQYF
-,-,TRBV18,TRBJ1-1,TGTGCCAGCTCACCAGGCCAGAACACTGAAGCTTTCTTT,CASSPGQNTEAFF
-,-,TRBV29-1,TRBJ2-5,TGCAGCGCAGGGGTCCAAGAGACCCAGTACTTC,CSAGVQETQYF
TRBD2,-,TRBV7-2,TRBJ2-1,TGTGCCAGCAGCTTAGCGTGGTCTAGCGGGTTTTACAATGAGCAGTTCTTC,CASSLAWSSGFYNEQFF
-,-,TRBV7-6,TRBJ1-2,TGTGCCAGCAGCTTAGGACTGCACTATGGCTACACCTTC,CASSLGLHYGYTF
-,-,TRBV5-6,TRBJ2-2,TGTGCCAGCAGCTTCGGAAGGGCGGGAACCGGGGAGCTGTTTTTT,CASSFGRAGTGELFF
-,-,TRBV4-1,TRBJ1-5,TGCGCCAGCAGCCAAGATCCCCAGGGTCAAGCCCAGCATTTT,CASSQDPQGQAQHF
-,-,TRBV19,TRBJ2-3,TGTGCCAGTAGTTGGAGGGCCCCGGGTTTAGATACGCAGTATTTT,CASSWRAPGLDTQYF
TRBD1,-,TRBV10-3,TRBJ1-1,TGTGCCACCCAAAGACAGGGGTACACTGAAGCTTTCTTT,CATQRQGYTEAFF
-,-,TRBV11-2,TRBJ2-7,TGTGCCAGCAGCCCAGGTCAGCCGTACGAGCAGTACTTC,CASSPGQPYEQYF
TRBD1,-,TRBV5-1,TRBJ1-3,TGCGCCAGCAGCAGTGCGGGACAGCCTGGAAACACCATATATTTT,CASSSAGQPGNTIYF
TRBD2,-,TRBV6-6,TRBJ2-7,TGTGCCAGCAGCCTAAGTGCGGGGGGCGGGGAGCAGTACTTC,CASSLSAGGGEQYF
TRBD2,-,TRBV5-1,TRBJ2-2,TGCGCCAGCAGCCCGGGATGGACTAGAACCACCGGGGAGCTGTTTTTT,CASSPGWTRTTGELFF
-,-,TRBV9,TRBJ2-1,TGTGCCAGCAGCGTAACAGGGTTAACTGAGCAGTTCTTC,CASSVTGLTEQFF
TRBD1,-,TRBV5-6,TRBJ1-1,TGTGCCAGCAGCTCCGCGACAGGGGCAGACACTGAAGCTTTCTTT,CASSSATGADTEAFF
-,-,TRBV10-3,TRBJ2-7,TGTGCCATCAGTGAAGTTAGCGCCAGCTCCTACGAGCAGTACTTC,CAISEVSASSYEQYF
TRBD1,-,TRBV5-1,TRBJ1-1,TGCGCCAGCAGCTCGGGACAGGCCGTCATCATGAACACTGAAGCTTTCTTT,CASSSGQAVIMNTEAFF
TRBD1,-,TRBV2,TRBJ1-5,TGTGCCAGCAGCGCGACAGGGCGGTGGAATCAGCCCCAGCATTTT,CASSATGRWNQPQHF
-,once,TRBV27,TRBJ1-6,TGTGCCAGCGGATTTCAGATAGATTCACCCCTCCACTTT,CASGFQIDSPLHF
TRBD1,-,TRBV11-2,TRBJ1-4,TGTGCCAGCAGCGCCACAGGGGTTGTGTCTAATGAAAAACTGTTTTTT,CASSATGVVSNEKLFF
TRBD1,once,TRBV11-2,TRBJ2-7,TGTGCCAGCAGCTTACGACGGACAGGGGGCTTCTACGAGCAGTACTTC,CASSLRRTGGFYEQYF
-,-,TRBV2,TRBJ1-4,TGTGCCAGCAGGCTGACGGTTACTAATGAAAAACTGTTTTTT,CASRLTVTNEKLFF
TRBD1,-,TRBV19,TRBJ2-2,TGTGCCAGTAGCCCGCCCCCGGGACAGGGTAACACCGGGGAGCTGTTTTTT,CASSPPPGQGNTGELFF
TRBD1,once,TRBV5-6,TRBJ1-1,TGTGCCAGCAGCTTGGCCGGGACAGGTGAAACTGAAGCTTTCTTT,CASSLAGTGETEAFF